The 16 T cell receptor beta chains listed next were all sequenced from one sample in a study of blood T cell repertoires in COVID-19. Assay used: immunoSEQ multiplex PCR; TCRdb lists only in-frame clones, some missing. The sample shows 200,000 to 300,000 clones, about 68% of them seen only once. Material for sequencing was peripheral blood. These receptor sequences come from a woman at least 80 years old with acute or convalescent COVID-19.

CDR3 bases: TGTGCCAGCAGCCAGGGGGACAGATTCATGAACACTGAAGCTTTCTTT. This gives the protein CASSQGDRFMNTEAFF. The chain couples TRBV3-1 (or the pseudogene TRBV3-2) to TRBJ1-1, with TRBD1 matching 7 bases. The CDR3 runs to 16 residues. Germline CDR1 reads LGHDT; CDR2 reads YNNKEL (reference sequence). Losses at the gene ends were 3 bases for V and 0 bases for J; bases not matched to a gene: 7.

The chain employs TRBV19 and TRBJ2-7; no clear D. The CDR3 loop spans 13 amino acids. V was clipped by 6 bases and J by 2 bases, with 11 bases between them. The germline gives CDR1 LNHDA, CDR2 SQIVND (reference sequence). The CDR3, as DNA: TGTGCCAGTAGCCTTCAGATTACCTACGAGCAGTACTTC. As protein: CASSLQITYEQYF. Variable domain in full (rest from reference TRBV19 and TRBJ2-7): DGGITQSPKYLFRKEGQNVTLSCEQNLNHDAMYWYRQDPGQGLRLIYYSQIVNDFQKGDIAEGYSVSREKKESFPLTVTSAQKNPTAFYLCASSLQITYEQYFGPGTRLTVT.

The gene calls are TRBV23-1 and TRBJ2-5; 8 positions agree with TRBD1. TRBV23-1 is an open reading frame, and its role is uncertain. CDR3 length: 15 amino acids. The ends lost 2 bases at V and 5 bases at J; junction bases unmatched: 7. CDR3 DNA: TGCGCCAGCAGTCAACCGGACAGGGTATGGGAGACCCAGTACTTC. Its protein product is CASSQPDRVWETQYF.

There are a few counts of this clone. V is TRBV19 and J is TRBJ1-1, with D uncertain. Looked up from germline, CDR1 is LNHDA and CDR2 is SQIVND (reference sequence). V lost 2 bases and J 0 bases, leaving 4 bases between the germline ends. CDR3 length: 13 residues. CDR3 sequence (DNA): TGTGCCAGTAGTATACAGATGAACACTGAAGCTTTCTTT. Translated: CASSIQMNTEAFF.

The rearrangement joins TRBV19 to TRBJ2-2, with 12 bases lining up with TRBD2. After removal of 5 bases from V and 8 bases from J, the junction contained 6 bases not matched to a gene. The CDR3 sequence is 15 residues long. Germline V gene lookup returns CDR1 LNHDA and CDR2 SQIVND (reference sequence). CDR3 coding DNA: TGTGCCAGTAGTGAGACTAGCGGGAGTGGAGGGGAGCTGTTTTTT. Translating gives CASSETSGSGGELFF.

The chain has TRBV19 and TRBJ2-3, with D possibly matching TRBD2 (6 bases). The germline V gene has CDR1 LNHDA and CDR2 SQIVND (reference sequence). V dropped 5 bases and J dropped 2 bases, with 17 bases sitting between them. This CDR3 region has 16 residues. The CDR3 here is CASSPRDSLVTDTQYF. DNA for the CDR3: TGTGCCAGTAGTCCCCGGGACTCCCTGGTCACAGATACGCAGTATTTT.

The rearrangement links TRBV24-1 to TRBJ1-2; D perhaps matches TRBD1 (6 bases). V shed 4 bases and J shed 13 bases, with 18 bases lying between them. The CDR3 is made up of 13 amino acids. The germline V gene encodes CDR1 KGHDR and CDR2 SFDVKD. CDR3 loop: CATSDSTGSGTTF. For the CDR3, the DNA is TGTGCCACCAGTGACTCGACAGGATCAGGCACCACCTTC.

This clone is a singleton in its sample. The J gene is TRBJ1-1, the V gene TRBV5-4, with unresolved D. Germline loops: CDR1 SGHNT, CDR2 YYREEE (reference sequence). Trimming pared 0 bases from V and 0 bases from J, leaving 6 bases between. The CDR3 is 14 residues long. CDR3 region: CASSLGTVNTEAFF. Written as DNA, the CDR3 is TGTGCCAGCAGCTTGGGAACAGTGAACACTGAAGCTTTCTTT.

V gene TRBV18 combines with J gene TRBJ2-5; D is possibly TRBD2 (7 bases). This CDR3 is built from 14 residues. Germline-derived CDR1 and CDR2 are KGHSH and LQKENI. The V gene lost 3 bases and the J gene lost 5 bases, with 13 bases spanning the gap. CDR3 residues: CASSPTGGTETQYF. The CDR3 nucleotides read TGTGCCAGCTCACCCACGGGGGGCACGGAGACCCAGTACTTC.

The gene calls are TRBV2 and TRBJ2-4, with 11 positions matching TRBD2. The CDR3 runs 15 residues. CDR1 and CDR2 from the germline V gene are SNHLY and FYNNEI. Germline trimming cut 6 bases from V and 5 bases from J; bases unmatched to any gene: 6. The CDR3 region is CASSPTGLAENIQYF. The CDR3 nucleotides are TGTGCCAGCAGCCCTACGGGACTAGCGGAAAACATTCAGTACTTC. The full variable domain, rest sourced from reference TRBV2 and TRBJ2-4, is EPEVTQTPSHQVTQMGQEVILRCVPISNHLYFYWYRQILGQKVEFLVSFYNNEISEKSEIFDDQFSVERPDGSNFTLKIRSTKLEDSAMYFCASSPTGLAENIQYFGAGTRLSVL.

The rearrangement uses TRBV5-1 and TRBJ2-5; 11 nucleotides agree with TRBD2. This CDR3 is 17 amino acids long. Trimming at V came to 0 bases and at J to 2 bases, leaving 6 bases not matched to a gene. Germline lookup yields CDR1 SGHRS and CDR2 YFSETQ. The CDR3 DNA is TGCGCCAGCAGCTTGGCCCAGCTAGCGGGAGGACAAGAGACCCAGTACTTC. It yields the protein CASSLAQLAGGQETQYF.

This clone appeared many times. DNA of the CDR3: TGTGCCAGTAGTATACAGGGCAGGGCCGCCGGGGAGACCCAGTACTTC. It encodes CASSIQGRAAGETQYF. The V call is TRBV19, the J call TRBJ2-5; TRBD1 is a possible D gene (5 bases). The CDR3 is 16 amino acids. V was pared by 2 bases and J by 5 bases, with 18 bases between. Germline CDR1 and CDR2: LNHDA and SQIVND (reference sequence).

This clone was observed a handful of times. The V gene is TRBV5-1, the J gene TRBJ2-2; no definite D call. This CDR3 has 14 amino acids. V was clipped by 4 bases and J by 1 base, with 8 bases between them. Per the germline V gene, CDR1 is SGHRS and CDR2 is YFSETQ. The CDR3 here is CASSTGGNTGELFF. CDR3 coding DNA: TGCGCCAGCAGCACTGGTGGGAACACCGGGGAGCTGTTTTTT.

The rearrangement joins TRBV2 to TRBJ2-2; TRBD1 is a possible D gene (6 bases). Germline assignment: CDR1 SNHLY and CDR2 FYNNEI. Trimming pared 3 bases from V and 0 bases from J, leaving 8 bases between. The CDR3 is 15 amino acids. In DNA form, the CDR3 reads TGTGCCAGCAGTGACCACAGGGCGAACACCGGGGAGCTGTTTTTT. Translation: CASSDHRANTGELFF.

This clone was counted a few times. The CDR3 protein is CASSPRQIGWNTEAFF. The CDR3 coding sequence is TGTGCCAGCAGCCCACGACAGATAGGATGGAACACTGAAGCTTTCTTT. The rearrangement joins TRBV7-9 to TRBJ1-1; TRBD1 might be the D (5 bases). The CDR3 totals 16 residues. V gave up 5 bases and J gave up 1 base, with 17 bases separating them. In germline, CDR1 is SEHNR, CDR2 FQNEAQ (reference sequence).

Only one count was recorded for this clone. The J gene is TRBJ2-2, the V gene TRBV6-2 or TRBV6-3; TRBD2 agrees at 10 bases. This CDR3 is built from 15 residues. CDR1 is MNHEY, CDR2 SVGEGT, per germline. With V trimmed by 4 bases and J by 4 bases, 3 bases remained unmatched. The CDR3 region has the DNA TGTGCCAGCAGTTGGAGCGGGGGGGGCACCGGGGAGCTGTTTTTT. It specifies CASSWSGGGTGELFF.